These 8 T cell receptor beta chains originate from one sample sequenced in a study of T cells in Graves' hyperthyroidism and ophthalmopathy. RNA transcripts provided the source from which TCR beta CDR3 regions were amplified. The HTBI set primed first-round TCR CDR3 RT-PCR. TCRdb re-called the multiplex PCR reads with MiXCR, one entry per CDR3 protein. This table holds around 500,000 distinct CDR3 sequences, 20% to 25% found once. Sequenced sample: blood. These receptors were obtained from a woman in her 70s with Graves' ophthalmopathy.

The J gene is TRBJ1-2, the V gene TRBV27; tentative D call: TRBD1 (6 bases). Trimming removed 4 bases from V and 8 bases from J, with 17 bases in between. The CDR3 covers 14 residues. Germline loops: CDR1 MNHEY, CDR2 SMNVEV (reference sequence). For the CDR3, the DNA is TGTGCCAGCAGTTATTTAACAAGGGGGGTCGGCTACACCTTC. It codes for CASSYLTRGVGYTF.

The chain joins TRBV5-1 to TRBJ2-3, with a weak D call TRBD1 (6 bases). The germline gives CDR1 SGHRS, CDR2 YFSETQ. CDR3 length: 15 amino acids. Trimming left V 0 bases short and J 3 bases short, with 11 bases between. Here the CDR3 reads CASSLGQEGTDTQYF. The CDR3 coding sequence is TGCGCCAGCAGCTTGGGACAGGAAGGAACAGATACGCAGTATTTT. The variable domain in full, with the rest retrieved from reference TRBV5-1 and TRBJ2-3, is KAGVTQTPRYLIKTRGQQVTLSCSPISGHRSVSWYQQTPGQGLQFLFEYFSETQRNKGNFPGRFSGRQFSNSRSEMNVSTLELGDSALYLCASSLGQEGTDTQYFGPGTRLTVL.

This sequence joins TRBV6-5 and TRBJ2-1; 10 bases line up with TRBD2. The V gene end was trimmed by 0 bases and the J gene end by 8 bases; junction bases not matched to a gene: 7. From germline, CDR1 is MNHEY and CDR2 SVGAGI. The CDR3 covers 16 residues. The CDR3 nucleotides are TGTGCCAGCAGTTACTCCGGGACTAGCGTAGGGTATGAGCAGTTCTTC. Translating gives CASSYSGTSVGYEQFF.

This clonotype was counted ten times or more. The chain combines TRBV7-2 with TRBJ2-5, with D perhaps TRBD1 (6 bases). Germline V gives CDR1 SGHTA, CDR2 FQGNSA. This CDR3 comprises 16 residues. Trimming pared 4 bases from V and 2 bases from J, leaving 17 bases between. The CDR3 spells CASSWGRRVGQETQYF. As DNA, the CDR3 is TGTGCCAGCAGCTGGGGGCGCAGGGTGGGACAAGAGACCCAGTACTTC.

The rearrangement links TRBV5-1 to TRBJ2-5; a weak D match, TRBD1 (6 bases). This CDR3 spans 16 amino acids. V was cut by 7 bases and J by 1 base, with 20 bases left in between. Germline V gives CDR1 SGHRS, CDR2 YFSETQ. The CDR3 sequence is CASGNGWNRAQETQYF. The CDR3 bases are TGCGCCAGCGGCAACGGGTGGAACAGGGCCCAAGAGACCCAGTACTTC. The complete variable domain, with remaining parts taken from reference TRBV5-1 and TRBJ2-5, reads KAGVTQTPRYLIKTRGQQVTLSCSPISGHRSVSWYQQTPGQGLQFLFEYFSETQRNKGNFPGRFSGRQFSNSRSEMNVSTLELGDSALYLCASGNGWNRAQETQYFGPGTRLLVL.

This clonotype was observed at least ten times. The CDR3: CASTTPPSQETQYF. Written as DNA, the CDR3 is TGTGCCAGCACCACTCCCCCAAGCCAAGAGACCCAGTACTTC. The chain carries TRBV28 and TRBJ2-5; D call uncertain. The CDR3 covers 14 residues. Trimming left V 7 bases short and J 1 base short, with 13 bases between. Germline CDR1 and CDR2: MDHEN and SYDVKM.

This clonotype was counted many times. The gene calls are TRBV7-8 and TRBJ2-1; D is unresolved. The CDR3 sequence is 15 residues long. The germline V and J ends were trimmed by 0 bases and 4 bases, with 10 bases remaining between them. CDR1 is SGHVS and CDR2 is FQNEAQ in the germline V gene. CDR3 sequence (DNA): TGTGCCAGCAGCTTAGCAGCCGAAACATACAATGAGCAGTTCTTC. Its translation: CASSLAAETYNEQFF. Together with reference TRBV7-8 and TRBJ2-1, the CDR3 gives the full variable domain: GAGVSQSPRYKVAKRGQDVALRCDPISGHVSLFWYQQALGQGPEFLTYFQNEAQLDKSGLPSDRFFAERPEGSVSTLKIQRTQQEDSAVYLCASSLAAETYNEQFFGPGTRLTVL.

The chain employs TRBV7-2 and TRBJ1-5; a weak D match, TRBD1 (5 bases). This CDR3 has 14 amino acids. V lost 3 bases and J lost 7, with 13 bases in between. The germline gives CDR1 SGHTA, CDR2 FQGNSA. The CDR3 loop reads CASSFGSQGQPQHF. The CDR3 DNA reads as TGTGCCAGCAGCTTCGGGAGTCAGGGCCAGCCCCAGCATTTT. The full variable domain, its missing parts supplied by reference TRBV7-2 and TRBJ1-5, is GAGVSQSPSNKVTEKGKDVELRCDPISGHTALYWYRQSLGQGLEFLIYFQGNSAPDKSGLPSDRFSAERTGGSVSTLTIQRTQQEDSAVYLCASSFGSQGQPQHFGDGTRLSIL.